The 27 T cell receptor beta chains reported below all come from one sample, sequenced in a study of CD8 T cells in ankylosing spondylitis. Which antigens these TCRs recognize remains unknown. TCRdb used MiXCR to reprocess the 5' RACE reads, holding one entry per CDR3 protein. The table lists fewer than 250,000 distinct CDR3 sequences, approximately 20% of them singletons. General study findings and limits: The study identified a TCR beta motif of several highly homologous variants that appeared characteristic of ankylosing spondylitis blood.

Sequenced material: blood, either unsorted or a sorted T cell fraction (not recorded which). The receptors originated from a male donor with ankylosing spondylitis.

The chain has TRBV12-3 or TRBV12-4 and TRBJ2-1, with 7 bases identical to TRBD2. The CDR3 runs to 19 residues. V shed 3 bases, J shed 0 bases, and the junction held 14 bases outside the gene matches. CDR3 protein: CASSFLAGAWIYSYNEQFF. DNA of the CDR3: TGTGCCAGCAGTTTTTTGGCGGGAGCGTGGATTTACTCCTACAATGAGCAGTTCTTC.

The rearrangement joins TRBV5-1 to TRBJ2-3, with D possibly being TRBD2 (5 bases). Trimming stripped 7 bases from V and 2 bases from J, with 17 bases between. The germline CDR1 and CDR2 sequences are SGHRS and YFSETQ. The CDR3 runs 15 residues. The CDR3 sequence is CASRDEGFDTDTQYF. The CDR3 DNA sequence: TGCGCCAGCCGGGATGAAGGGTTTGACACAGATACGCAGTATTTT.

This clonotype occurred a few times. The chain employs TRBV9 and TRBJ2-3; D remains unclear. The CDR3 sequence is 14 residues long. The germline V gene encodes CDR1 SGDLS and CDR2 YYNGEE. Trimming pared 0 bases from V and 6 bases from J, leaving 11 bases between. This CDR3 is CASSVGRSSDTQYF. In DNA, the CDR3 is TGTGCCAGCAGCGTAGGGCGCAGCTCCGATACGCAGTATTTT.

The J gene is TRBJ2-6, the V gene TRBV27, with 11 bases aligning to TRBD1. The CDR3 consists of 18 residues. V trimming: 3 bases; J trimming: 0 bases; junction bases outside the gene matches: 4. Germline V gives CDR1 MNHEY, CDR2 SMNVEV (reference sequence). CDR3 bases: TGTGCCAGCAGTTTGGGACAGGGGGGCGGCTCTGGGGCCAACGTCCTGACTTTC. This sequence encodes CASSLGQGGGSGANVLTF.

As to this clonotype: This may stem from a read error, because a much larger clone lies one nucleotide away. J is TRBJ2-1 and V is TRBV29-1, with D unclear. Per the germline V gene, CDR1 is SQVTM and CDR2 is ANQGSEA. The ends were cut back, 5 bases at V and 6 bases at J, with 17 bases in the middle. This CDR3 has 14 amino acids. CDR3 region: CSVRLGFTCNEQFF. In nucleotides, the CDR3 is TGCAGCGTTCGCTTAGGTTTTACCTGCAATGAGCAGTTCTTC.

This clonotype appeared many times. The chain carries TRBV11-3 and TRBJ2-3, with D tentatively TRBD2 (6 bases). Germline V lookup: CDR1 SGHNT, CDR2 YENEEA. Trimming cost V 9 bases and J 3 bases, with 19 bases left between them. The CDR3 is 15 residues long. CDR3 sequence: CASLLSGDPTDTQYF. As DNA, the CDR3 is TGTGCCAGTTTGCTCTCGGGGGACCCGACAGATACGCAGTATTTT.

This clonotype was seen a handful of times. The V gene is TRBV3-1, the J gene TRBJ2-7; D perhaps matches TRBD2 (6 bases). V gave up 1 base and J gave up 6 bases, with 19 bases separating them. The CDR3 spans 16 residues. Germline CDR1 LGHDT, CDR2 YNNKEL (reference sequence). CDR3 sequence reads: CASSQVPPEGRAEQYF. The CDR3 DNA is TGTGCCAGCAGCCAAGTGCCCCCGGAGGGGCGGGCCGAGCAGTACTTC.

This clonotype was picked up a small number of times. This chain uses TRBV29-1 with TRBJ2-7; D call uncertain. The CDR3 is made up of 12 amino acids. Germline V lookup: CDR1 SQVTM, CDR2 ANQGSEA. The germline V and J ends were trimmed by 3 bases and 6 bases, with 12 bases remaining between them. For the CDR3, the DNA is TGCAGCGTTGATAAGGCGTCGGGCGAGCAGTACTTC. Amino acid sequence: CSVDKASGEQYF.

This clonotype was detected a few times. This sequence joins TRBV28 and TRBJ2-7; 8 bases line up with TRBD2. Germline loops: CDR1 MDHEN, CDR2 SYDVKM. The CDR3 covers 15 residues. J lost 1 base, V lost 3 bases, and 5 bases had no gene match. CDR3 residues: CASSFSSGKSYEQYF. The CDR3 DNA reads TGTGCCAGCAGTTTTAGTAGCGGGAAATCCTACGAGCAGTACTTC.

The chain is built from TRBV12-3 or TRBV12-4 and TRBJ1-2, with 12 positions matching TRBD1. Unmatched junction bases numbered 4, after V lost 4 bases and J lost 7 bases. The CDR3 consists of 14 residues. Here the CDR3 DNA reads TGTGCCAGCAGTTCGGGGGACAGGGGGCTTGGCTACACCTTC. Amino acids: CASSSGDRGLGYTF.

In its sample, this clonotype was seen once. The gene calls are TRBV4-1 and TRBJ2-7; 10 nucleotides line up with TRBD2. This CDR3 is built from 17 residues. Germline V lookup: CDR1 MGHRA, CDR2 YSYEKL. Trimming removed 0 bases from V and 4 bases from J; junction bases left unmatched: 9. CDR3 DNA sequence: TGCGCCAGCAGCCAAGATACGGCTAGCGGGGGACTTTACGAGCAGTACTTC. It yields the protein CASSQDTASGGLYEQYF.

This clonotype was detected a few times. The rearrangement joins TRBV7-3 to TRBJ2-1, with D maybe TRBD1 (6 bases). Trimming stripped 5 bases from V and 2 bases from J, with 13 bases between. The CDR3 is made up of 15 amino acids. Germline-derived CDR1 and CDR2 are SGHTA and FQGTGA. CDR3 amino acids: CASSLSGEPYNEQFF. The CDR3 nucleotides are TGTGCCAGCAGCCTATCAGGGGAGCCCTACAATGAGCAGTTCTTC.

In its sample, this clonotype was seen a few times. The chain links TRBV7-9 to TRBJ2-7; the D is unclear. V was shortened by 4 bases and J by 1 base, with 5 bases between the two germline ends. This CDR3 region has 12 residues. CDR1 is SEHNR and CDR2 is FQNEAQ in the germline V gene (reference sequence). The CDR3 sequence is CASSSRSYEQYF. CDR3 bases: TGTGCCAGCAGCTCTCGGTCCTACGAGCAGTACTTC.

The sample holds many counts of this clonotype. This chain uses TRBV5-6 with TRBJ2-3, with 8 bases fitting TRBD1. CDR1 and CDR2 from the germline V gene are SGHDT and YYEEEE. CDR3 length: 20 residues. V dropped 0 bases and J dropped 5; count of bases not matched to a gene: 20. DNA of the CDR3: TGTGCCAGCAGCTTGGGGGAGGATGAGTCGTGGACAGGGCTGGGAGATACGCAGTATTTT. Protein sequence: CASSLGEDESWTGLGDTQYF.

This clonotype occurred a few times. This sequence joins TRBV18 and TRBJ2-7; no definite D call. CDR1 and CDR2 (germline): KGHSH, LQKENI. The V gene lost 2 bases and the J gene lost 3 bases, with 14 bases spanning the gap. The CDR3 runs to 15 residues. CDR3 nucleotides: TGTGCCAGCTCACCAAATGGATTTAGCCTCTACGAGCAGTACTTC. Amino acids: CASSPNGFSLYEQYF.

This clonotype was recorded many times. The chain recombines TRBV25-1 with TRBJ2-7, with 7 bases identical to TRBD2. CDR3 length equals 17 residues. Germline trimming cut 3 bases from V and 6 bases from J; bases unmatched to any gene: 17. CDR1 is MGHDK, CDR2 SYGVNS, per germline. For the CDR3, the DNA is TGTGCCAGCAGTGATCCTCGGACTAGTCATTGGGTCTGCGAGCAGTACTTC. Protein sequence: CASSDPRTSHWVCEQYF.

The chain couples TRBV20-1 to TRBJ2-7; 11 bases line up with TRBD2. The CDR3 length is 15 residues. V was pared by 7 bases and J by 0 bases, with 8 bases of the junction left unmatched. Germline V gives CDR1 DFQATT, CDR2 SNEGSKA (reference sequence). The CDR3 loop reads CSGIPGLAVSYEQYF. As DNA, the CDR3 is TGCAGTGGTATCCCGGGACTAGCGGTCTCCTACGAGCAGTACTTC.

V is TRBV6-5 and J is TRBJ2-2; 7 bases are a match to TRBD1. This CDR3 is built from 14 residues. The V and J ends lost 4 bases and 6 bases, in that order; junction bases with no gene match: 5. Germline V lookup: CDR1 MNHEY, CDR2 SVGAGI. In DNA form, the CDR3 reads TGTGCCAGCAGTTCGCTACAGGGGCCCGGGGAGCTGTTTTTT. Residues: CASSSLQGPGELFF.

The rearrangement links TRBV4-1 to TRBJ2-1, with D maybe TRBD2 (5 bases). The length of the CDR3 is 14 residues. V was shortened by 1 base and J by 7 bases, with 11 bases between the two germline ends. Germline V gene data show CDR1 as MGHRA and CDR2 as YSYEKL. CDR3 nucleotides: TGCGCCAGCAGCCAAGGATTACGGGGAAATGAGCAGTTCTTC. Encoded protein: CASSQGLRGNEQFF.

The chain uses TRBV7-3 and TRBJ2-3, with D possibly matching TRBD1 (6 bases). V was clipped by 4 bases and J by 4 bases, with 15 bases between them. The CDR3 extends over 15 amino acids. Germline loops: CDR1 SGHTA, CDR2 FQGTGA. The CDR3 loop is CASSSGRGAADTQYF. The CDR3 DNA reads TGTGCCAGCAGCTCCGGCAGGGGTGCCGCAGATACGCAGTATTTT. Full variable domain (remainder filled in from reference TRBV7-3 and TRBJ2-3): GAGVSQTPSNKVTEKGKYVELRCDPISGHTALYWYRQSLGQGPEFLIYFQGTGAADDSGLPNDRFFAVRPEGSVSTLKIQRTERGDSAVYLCASSSGRGAADTQYFGPGTRLTVL.

The sample holds many counts of this clonotype. The chain uses TRBV5-1 and TRBJ1-1, with D hard to call. Germline CDR1 reads SGHRS; CDR2 reads YFSETQ. The CDR3 runs to 14 residues. Trimming removed 4 bases at V and 1 base at J, with 11 bases between. The CDR3 region has the DNA TGCGCCAGCAGCCTAGACCAGAGGAACACTGAAGCTTTCTTT. Protein: CASSLDQRNTEAFF.

This clonotype was observed a few times. The chain is built from TRBV5-6 and TRBJ1-5; no clear D. Germline CDR1 reads SGHDT; CDR2 reads YYEEEE. This CDR3 is built from 13 residues. Trimming left V 3 bases short and J 4 bases short, with 8 bases between. CDR3 DNA: TGTGCCAGCAGCTCACGGGTGAATCAGCCCCAGCATTTT. Translating it yields CASSSRVNQPQHF.

The chain joins TRBV12-3 or TRBV12-4 to TRBJ2-7; 7 nucleotides align to TRBD1. The V segment lost 6 bases and the J segment 1 base; nucleotides outside the gene matches: 6. The CDR3 totals 14 residues. The CDR3 reads CASSPDRVSYEQYF. CDR3 DNA: TGTGCCAGCAGCCCTGACAGGGTATCCTACGAGCAGTACTTC.

This clonotype was seen a handful of times. The chain carries TRBV19 and TRBJ2-1, with D tentatively TRBD1 (5 bases). This CDR3 has 14 residues. Germline V gene sequence: CDR1 LNHDA, CDR2 SQIVND (reference sequence). V lost 3 bases to trimming and J lost 6 bases, with 12 bases between them. CDR3 residues: CASSIWGGPNEQFF. For the CDR3, the DNA is TGTGCCAGTAGTATTTGGGGCGGACCCAATGAGCAGTTCTTC.

This clonotype was recorded a few times. The chain has TRBV30 and TRBJ1-1; tentatively, D is TRBD1 (5 bases). Germline V CDR1 and CDR2: GTSNPN, SVGIG (reference sequence). This CDR3 is 13 amino acids long. Deletions cut 2 bases from V and 4 bases from J, with 11 bases between. The DNA of the CDR3 is TGTGCCTGGAGTCCGGGCAGGGCCACTGAAGCTTTCTTT. Protein sequence: CAWSPGRATEAFF.

This clonotype was counted only a few times. The chain recombines TRBV20-1 with TRBJ2-1; 9 nucleotides line up with TRBD1. Looked up from germline, CDR1 is DFQATT and CDR2 is SNEGSKA (reference sequence). With 3 bases clipped from V and 2 bases from J, the junction kept 8 bases outside the gene matches. CDR3 size: 16 residues. Here the CDR3 reads CSASYTGGWTYNEQFF. In nucleotides, the CDR3 is TGCAGTGCTAGTTACACAGGGGGCTGGACCTACAATGAGCAGTTCTTC.

V gene TRBV29-1 combines with J gene TRBJ1-1, with D maybe TRBD1 (5 bases). This CDR3 spans 12 amino acids. Germline-derived CDR1 and CDR2 are SQVTM and ANQGSEA. V lost 0 bases and J 7 bases, leaving 9 bases between the germline ends. The CDR3 region is CSVEDQGVEAFF. The DNA of the CDR3 is TGCAGCGTTGAAGATCAAGGGGTTGAAGCTTTCTTT. Supplemented by reference TRBV29-1 and TRBJ1-1, the full variable domain reads SAVISQKPSRDICQRGTSLTIQCQVDSQVTMMFWYRQQPGQSLTLIATANQGSEATYESGFVIDKFPISRPNLTFSTLTVSNMSPEDSSIYLCSVEDQGVEAFFGQGTRLTVV.